This is a list of T cell receptor beta chains from one sample in a study of T cell changes during pregnancy in multiple sclerosis. Sequencing was performed with immunoSEQ multiplex PCR; in TCRdb, only in-frame clones are kept and a portion is missing. Of around 12,000 clones listed, around 88% were seen once; the top ten hold 7.7%. The specimen comprised CD8+ T cells from peripheral blood mononuclear cells, sampled in the second trimester of pregnancy. These receptors originate from a female donor in good health, enrolled as a control in a pregnancy study. Each CDR3 is given with its conserved first and last residue. A D gene is named only where the DNA matches it firmly.

v_call: TRBV7-9; d_call: TRBD1; j_call: TRBJ2-3; cdr3_nt: TGTGCCAGCAGCTCCTCGGACAGGGACGAGTATTTT; cdr3_aa: CASSSSDRDEYF
v_call: TRBV4-2; d_call: TRBD2; j_call: TRBJ2-1; cdr3_nt: TGTGCCAGCAGCCAAGATCCCCGGGGCGGGGGAAGCTACAATGAGCAGTTCTTC; cdr3_aa: CASSQDPRGGGSYNEQFF
v_call: TRBV2; d_call: TRBD2; j_call: TRBJ2-7; cdr3_nt: TGTGCCAGCAGTCGGGGGAGGGAGGCGGTCTACGAGCAGTACTTC; cdr3_aa: CASSRGREAVYEQYF
v_call: TRBV7-9; d_call: TRBD2; j_call: TRBJ2-7; cdr3_nt: TGTGCCAGCAGCTCTCGGACTAGCGGGAGCCGCGGGGCCTACGAGCAGTACTTC; cdr3_aa: CASSSRTSGSRGAYEQYF
v_call: TRBV27; d_call: TRBD1; j_call: TRBJ2-7; cdr3_nt: TGTGCCAGCAGTTCGACGACAGGGATGAACGAGCAGTACTTC; cdr3_aa: CASSSTTGMNEQYF
v_call: TRBV28; d_call: TRBD1; j_call: TRBJ2-3; cdr3_nt: TGTGCCAGCAGTTTACAGTCCAGGGGGCGTACAGATACGCAGTATTTT; cdr3_aa: CASSLQSRGRTDTQYF
v_call: TRBV4-1; d_call: NA; j_call: TRBJ1-1; cdr3_nt: TGCGCCAGCAGCCGCCCCGGGGCGCGGGGCGGGACTGAAGCTTTCTTT; cdr3_aa: CASSRPGARGGTEAFF
v_call: TRBV5-1; d_call: TRBD2; j_call: TRBJ2-1; cdr3_nt: TGCGCCAGCAGCCGAAACGGACTAGCGGGAGTGGGGAGCTCCTACAATGAGCAGTTCTTC; cdr3_aa: CASSRNGLAGVGSSYNEQFF
v_call: TRBV28; d_call: NA; j_call: TRBJ1-5; cdr3_nt: TGTGCCAGTTCTCCACCCAGGGAAGTTTTAGTAGTCCAGCATTTT; cdr3_aa: CASSPPREVLVVQHF
v_call: TRBV7-9; d_call: TRBD2; j_call: TRBJ2-5; cdr3_nt: TGTGCCAGCAGCTTAGTCGGGACTAGACAGGAGACCCAGTACTTC; cdr3_aa: CASSLVGTRQETQYF
v_call: TRBV7-9; d_call: TRBD1; j_call: TRBJ2-1; cdr3_nt: TGTGCCAGCAGCCCCCGACAGGGGGTATACAATGAGCAGTTCTTC; cdr3_aa: CASSPRQGVYNEQFF
v_call: TRBV5-4; d_call: NA; j_call: TRBJ1-1; cdr3_nt: TGTGCCAGCAGCTTTACAGCCAAGAACACTGAAGCTTTCTTT; cdr3_aa: CASSFTAKNTEAFF
v_call: TRBV7-9; d_call: TRBD1; j_call: TRBJ2-7; cdr3_nt: TGTGCCAGCAGCTTCGGACAGGGGGTATACGAGCAGTACTTC; cdr3_aa: CASSFGQGVYEQYF
v_call: TRBV18; d_call: TRBD1; j_call: TRBJ2-7; cdr3_nt: TGTGCCAGCTCACTCGGACAGGGAAGCGAGCAGTACTTC; cdr3_aa: CASSLGQGSEQYF
v_call: TRBV19; d_call: TRBD2; j_call: TRBJ2-7; cdr3_nt: TGTGCCAGTAGCCCCTTGCAGCGGGGTCTCTACGAGCAGTACTTC; cdr3_aa: CASSPLQRGLYEQYF
v_call: TRBV27; d_call: NA; j_call: TRBJ2-7; cdr3_nt: TGTGCCAGCAGTATCAGTTACGCCTACGAGCAGTACTTC; cdr3_aa: CASSISYAYEQYF
v_call: TRBV4-2; d_call: NA; j_call: TRBJ1-5; cdr3_nt: TGTGCCAGCAGCCAAGACTTGTCGGGGTTGAGCAATCAGCCCCAGCATTTT; cdr3_aa: CASSQDLSGLSNQPQHF
v_call: TRBV6-5; d_call: NA; j_call: TRBJ1-2; cdr3_nt: TGTGCCAGCAGCACCCGGGGGAACTATGGCTACACCTTC; cdr3_aa: CASSTRGNYGYTF
v_call: TRBV6-1; d_call: NA; j_call: TRBJ2-7; cdr3_nt: TGTGCCAGCAGTGAAGCGGTTTGGGCAGCCCTTTCCGCCTACGAGCAGTACTTC; cdr3_aa: CASSEAVWAALSAYEQYF
v_call: TRBV28; d_call: NA; j_call: TRBJ2-1; cdr3_nt: NA; cdr3_aa: CASSSSGTSGSSYNEQFF
v_call: TRBV30; d_call: NA; j_call: TRBJ1-2; cdr3_nt: TGTGCCTGGAGGGTCAGGGGCTATGGCTACACCTTC; cdr3_aa: CAWRVRGYGYTF
v_call: TRBV5-1; d_call: TRBD2; j_call: TRBJ2-3; cdr3_nt: TGCGCCAGCAGCTTTATTGGATCCCGGACTAGCGGGGGGGAGAATACGCAGTATTTT; cdr3_aa: CASSFIGSRTSGGENTQYF